This TCR beta chain was observed in a study of blood T cells in healthy people across ages. Each individual donor underwent a draw of 8.5 to 10 milliliters of peripheral blood. There were at least 5 micrograms of total RNA extracted from every sample. The second PCR ran about 6 to 12 cycles with a sample-barcoded 5' primer and J-beta primers. One entry per CDR3 protein results from TCRdb running MiXCR on the 5' RACE reads. Found here are some 760,000 distinct CDR3 sequences, roughly 25% of them singletons; the top ten hold under 10%. The data also belong to a second study, concerning T cells of mothers and their children. Per that study: For each mother, over 10 million TCR beta CDR3 reads were obtained, and for each child, around 3 million.

The sequence derives from a boy between 5 and 17 years old in good health. Sequences were obtained from blood.

In DNA form, the CDR3 reads TGTGCCAGCAGCATGATTCTAGCGGGAGGGCCCTCATTAGAAGCCAAAAACATTCAGTACTTC. Encoded protein: CASSMILAGGPSLEAKNIQYF. This rearrangement joins TRBV21-1 to TRBJ2-4; no DNA check was done on the table's D call, TRBD2. TRBV21-1 is a pseudogene locus. There are 21 residues in the CDR3.